The text below deals with one T cell receptor beta chain. CDR1 is MNHEY, CDR2 SMNVEV, per germline (reference sequence). Trimming removed 6 bases at V and 8 bases at J, with 16 bases between. The CDR3 totals 14 residues. The sample comes from a study of blood T cells in healthy people across ages. Together with a sample-barcoded 5' primer, a J-beta primer mix was included in a second PCR lasting about 7 to 12 cycles. Every cDNA molecule carried a tag from a template-switch adaptor bearing 12 random nucleotides. TCRdb analysed the 5' RACE reads with MiXCR anew, one entry per CDR3 protein. Here the sample spans around 500,000 distinct CDR3 sequences, less than 60% being singletons. A minimum of 6 micrograms of total RNA was extracted per sample.

This sequence was found in a man older than 75 in good health. The chain couples TRBV27 to TRBJ1-4, with TRBD1 as a possible D gene (5 bases). Sequenced sample: blood. CDR3 region: CASRTRMRGEKLFF. The CDR3 nucleotides are TGTGCCAGCAGGACGCGTATGAGGGGAGAAAAACTGTTTTTT.